This T cell receptor beta chain was identified in a study of T cell responses to AZD1222 COVID-19 vaccine. General study points: Researchers took repertoire samples only after the peak T cell response had come. A mostly white British donor set with more females was recruited, and clonal diversity was possibly underestimated.

TCRdb's table, derived via immunoSEQ multiplex PCR, lists solely in-frame clones and lacks some. The table includes about 92,000 clones, about 86% detected once. A remark on this clone: Its antigen is as yet unknown.

The sample here was peripheral blood, taken on day 0 of MenACWY control vaccination. The sequence came from an adult in good health.

The CDR3 DNA reads TGTGCCAGCAGGTCACAGGGTCAGCAGGCCGGAAACACCATATATTTT. Its protein product is CASRSQGQQAGNTIYF. The rearrangement joins TRBV7-9 to TRBJ1-3; tentatively, D is TRBD1 (6 bases). The length of the CDR3 is 16 residues. The ends were cut back, 6 bases at V and 4 bases at J, with 19 bases in the middle. The germline V gene encodes CDR1 SEHNR and CDR2 FQNEAQ (reference sequence).